A single TCR beta chain is shown here with its context. This specimen comes from a study of CD8 T cells in Susac syndrome. Sequencing of TCR beta was performed on blood CD8+ and CD4+ T cells. V lost 1 base and J 4 bases, leaving 16 bases between the germline ends. CDR1 is LGHDT, CDR2 YNNKEL, per germline (reference sequence). CDR3 length equals 16 residues. With random hexamers, about 0.5 to 1 ug RNA was reverse transcribed. The CDR3 of TCR beta was amplified by immunoSEQ multiplex PCR across 54 Vbeta and 13 Jbeta. MiXCR was run by TCRdb on the immunoSEQ multiplex PCR reads, yielding one entry per CDR3 protein. The sample lists approximately 150,000 distinct CDR3 sequences, about 90% occurring once.

Sequenced input: CD4+ T cells from PBMCs. This TCR came from a human donor in good health. The chain carries TRBV3-1 and TRBJ1-2, with D possibly matching TRBD1 (6 bases). CDR3 bases: TGTGCCAGCAGCCAAGGAGCAGGGGCGGGTAGCTATGGCTACACCTTC. It is translated as CASSQGAGAGSYGYTF.